Presented here are 10 T cell receptor beta chains from one specimen sequenced in a study of T cell responses to AZD1222 COVID-19 vaccine. Some clones are missing from TCRdb's copy, which holds only in-frame ones; the method was immunoSEQ multiplex PCR. Altogether more than 80,000 clones are present, approximately 90% being singletons, with the ten largest covering approximately 22%. The input for sequencing was peripheral blood, taken on day 0 of AZD1222 vaccination. All receptors come from an adult in good health.

The chain is built from TRBV10-3 and TRBJ2-7; 7 bases are shared with TRBD1. V gave up 4 bases and J gave up 3 bases; unmatched junction bases: 9. The CDR3 runs to 15 residues. CDR1 is ENHRY and CDR2 is SYGVKD in the germline V gene. The CDR3 nucleotides read TGTGCCATCAGTGGCTCCGGGACAGAGAGCTACGAGCAGTACTTC. As protein: CAISGSGTESYEQYF.

The chain has TRBV6-6 and TRBJ1-1; 10 bases fit TRBD1. The ends lost 6 bases at V and 3 bases at J; junction bases unmatched: 4. The CDR3 has 14 amino acids. Per germline, CDR1 MNHNY and CDR2 SVGAGI (reference sequence). DNA for the CDR3: TGTGCCAGCAGCGACAGGGGGCGCGACACTGAAGCTTTCTTT. It encodes CASSDRGRDTEAFF.

The chain has TRBV5-5 and TRBJ2-2; D not resolved. This CDR3 region has 15 residues. Germline V CDR1 and CDR2: SGHKS, YYEKEE (reference sequence). V was trimmed by 7 bases and J by 4 bases, leaving 17 bases between them. The CDR3 DNA reads TGTGCCAGCCAGCAGCAGGAAATAGGCACCGGGGAGCTGTTTTTT. Encoded protein: CASQQQEIGTGELFF.

The rearrangement joins TRBV3-1 (or the pseudogene TRBV3-2) to TRBJ2-7, with 16 bases identical to TRBD2. From germline, CDR1 is LGHDT and CDR2 YNNKEL (reference sequence). V shed 3 bases, J shed 4 bases, and the junction held 3 bases outside the gene matches. The CDR3 extends over 16 amino acids. The CDR3 DNA reads TGTGCCAGCAGCCACGGGACTAGCGGGGGGGGTTACGAGCAGTACTTC. Its translation is CASSHGTSGGGYEQYF.

The chain links TRBV19 to TRBJ1-3; 7 nucleotides line up with TRBD1. Germline V CDR1 and CDR2: LNHDA, SQIVND (reference sequence). There are 18 residues in the CDR3. Trimming removed 7 bases from V and 0 bases from J; junction bases left unmatched: 15. DNA for the CDR3: TGTGCCAGTACTTCGAAGCCAGGGGGATCGAGCTCTGGAAACACCATATATTTT. Protein product: CASTSKPGGSSSGNTIYF. Variable domain in full (rest from reference TRBV19 and TRBJ1-3): DGGITQSPKYLFRKEGQNVTLSCEQNLNHDAMYWYRQDPGQGLRLIYYSQIVNDFQKGDIAEGYSVSREKKESFPLTVTSAQKNPTAFYLCASTSKPGGSSSGNTIYFGEGSWLTVV.

The genes are TRBV11-1 and TRBJ2-1; 11 positions agree with TRBD2. Trimming took 1 base from V and 10 from J; bases not matched to a gene: 9. CDR1 is SGHAT and CDR2 is FQDESV in the germline V gene (reference sequence). There are 16 residues in the CDR3. CDR3 in DNA: TGTGCCAGCAGCTTAGAAGGTAGCGGGGGGGCAGGGGAGCAGTTCTTC. Amino acid sequence: CASSLEGSGGAGEQFF.

The rearrangement links TRBV18 to TRBJ2-5; D is undetermined. Trimming left V 2 bases short and J 2 bases short, with 12 bases between. This CDR3 is 15 amino acids long. Per the germline V gene, CDR1 is KGHSH and CDR2 is LQKENI. The CDR3 sequence is CASSPNDGLQETQYF. In DNA, the CDR3 is TGTGCCAGCTCACCAAACGACGGCCTACAAGAGACCCAGTACTTC.

The genes are TRBV10-3 and TRBJ2-7; 7 bases are shared with TRBD1. J was trimmed by 4 bases and V by 0 bases; bases with no gene match: 12. There are 17 residues in the CDR3. Germline CDR1 ENHRY, CDR2 SYGVKD. CDR3 sequence reads: CAISESLVGTAAYEQYF. Written as DNA, the CDR3 is TGTGCCATCAGTGAGTCGTTAGTCGGGACAGCCGCGTACGAGCAGTACTTC.

This clone is a singleton in its sample. This chain connects TRBV12-5 to TRBJ1-2, with no clear D. The CDR3 spans 14 residues. Germline CDR1 and CDR2: LGHNT and FRNRAP. Trimming left V 1 base short and J 2 bases short, with 8 bases between. Here the CDR3 reads CASGLATRNYGYTF. The CDR3 DNA sequence: TGTGCTAGTGGTTTGGCGACAAGAAACTATGGCTACACCTTC.

V gene TRBV28 combines with J gene TRBJ2-5; the match to TRBD1 covers 10 bases. This CDR3 contains 14 residues. Trimming cost V 7 bases and J 5 bases; bases outside gene matches: 7. Germline V gene data show CDR1 as MDHEN and CDR2 as SYDVKM. CDR3 protein: CASNRQGAGETQYF. The CDR3 DNA is TGTGCCAGCAACAGACAGGGGGCGGGGGAGACCCAGTACTTC. Full variable domain (missing parts from reference TRBV28 and TRBJ2-5): DVKVTQSSRYLVKRTGEKVFLECVQDMDHENMFWYRQDPGLGLRLIYFSYDVKMKEKGDIPEGYSVSREKKERFSLILESASTNQTSMYLCASNRQGAGETQYFGPGTRLLVL.